This T cell receptor beta chain was recorded in a study of a mutant IDH1 vaccine in newly diagnosed glioma. At the level of the study: Before enrollment, patients got radiotherapy alone, temozolomide alone, or mostly the combination.

CDR1 and CDR2 (germline): SGHDT, YYEEEE. CDR3 length equals 15 residues. V shed 3 bases and J shed 3 bases, with 15 bases lying between them. Time point described: baseline, week 1 (first vaccination visit). Documented treatment: pre-vaccination baseline after standard-of-care therapy. Sequencing used immunoSEQ multiplex PCR; TCRdb keeps in-frame clones, though not all of them. The data show tens of thousands of clones, with roughly 80% seen just once and around 7.4% held by the top ten. The source is a woman aged 50 to 60 with glioma. The chain employs TRBV5-6 and TRBJ2-5; D perhaps matches TRBD2 (6 bases). The sample consisted of PBMCs, taken from a glioma patient treated with radiotherapy, temozolomide or both. For the CDR3, the DNA is TGTGCCAGCAGCTCGGGACTTGAAAACAAAGAGACCCAGTACTTC. This sequence encodes CASSSGLENKETQYF.